This TCR beta chain was obtained from a study of CD8 T cells in Susac syndrome. CDR1 and CDR2 (germline): SGHNT, YYREEE (reference sequence). J was trimmed by 5 bases and V by 0 bases; bases with no gene match: 4. The CDR3 sequence is 15 residues long. The T cells that were sequenced for TCR beta were CD8+ and CD4+ cells from blood. Negative isolation was used for CD8+ and CD4+ T cells and FACS enrichment for TEMRA cells. RNA, at roughly 0.45 to 1 ug, was reverse transcribed with random hexamers. TCRdb reprocessed the immunoSEQ multiplex PCR reads via MiXCR and lists one record per CDR3 protein. The sample has 400,000 or so distinct CDR3 sequences, 85% seen once.

The specimen was CD8+ T cells from PBMCs. The sequence was collected from a human donor with multiple sclerosis. The chain recombines TRBV5-4 with TRBJ2-5, with 10 bases that match TRBD2. The CDR3, as DNA: TGTGCCAGCAGCTTGGAACTAGCGGGGCGGGAGACCCAGTACTTC. Translating it yields CASSLELAGRETQYF.